Listed here are 24 T cell receptor beta chains from one sample, sequenced in a study of blood T cell repertoires in COVID-19 (dated by TCRdb to about 2020). Library creation used the immunoSEQ multiplex PCR assay. Here the immuneACCESS table is served through TCRdb, limited to in-frame sequences with V and J called. Missing clones are a known gap in these copies; in checked studies unresolved V genes cover under half, and the rest lacks a known reason. The sample has roughly 89,000 clones on record, approximately 80% of them singletons. The top ten clonotypes cover around a sixth of the sample. Sequenced material: peripheral blood. These receptors all come from a woman of 80 years or more with acute or convalescent COVID-19.

The chain couples TRBV6-5 to TRBJ1-2; no reliable D call. The V end was cut by 5 bases, the J end by 1 base, with 11 bases between. The CDR3 has 14 residues. The germline CDR1 and CDR2 sequences are MNHEY and SVGAGI. This chain's CDR3 is CASSQYRVNYGYTF. As DNA, the CDR3 is TGTGCCAGCAGTCAGTACAGAGTTAACTATGGCTACACCTTC.

This chain joins TRBV6-2 or TRBV6-3 and TRBJ1-5; TRBD1 agrees at 8 bases. Per the germline V gene, CDR1 is MNHEY and CDR2 is SVGEGT. The V and J ends lost 0 bases and 4 bases, in that order; junction bases with no gene match: 5. The CDR3 runs 16 residues. CDR3 DNA sequence: TGTGCCAGCAGTTACTCCTCAGACAGGGGTAATCAGCCCCAGCATTTT. It codes for CASSYSSDRGNQPQHF.

The V call is TRBV27, the J call TRBJ1-2; a weak D match, TRBD1 (6 bases). V was trimmed by 4 bases and J by 0 bases, leaving 12 bases between them. CDR3 size: 15 residues. Per the germline V gene, CDR1 is MNHEY and CDR2 is SMNVEV (reference sequence). CDR3 protein: CASSSQGIANYGYTF. CDR3 sequence (DNA): TGTGCCAGCAGTTCCCAGGGGATCGCTAACTATGGCTACACCTTC.

The chain uses TRBV27 and TRBJ1-5; D gene uncertain. Trimming shortened V by 5 bases and J by 2 bases, and 13 bases separated the two germline ends. Germline assignment: CDR1 MNHEY and CDR2 SMNVEV (reference sequence). This CDR3 is 15 amino acids long. CDR3 sequence: CASSGADGRNQPQHF. CDR3 nucleotides: TGTGCCAGCAGTGGAGCGGACGGCCGCAATCAGCCCCAGCATTTT.

V and J are TRBV7-2 and TRBJ2-3, with D uncertain. The germline gives CDR1 SGHTA, CDR2 FQGNSA. This CDR3 spans 15 amino acids. V lost 1 base to trimming and J lost 0 bases, with 8 bases between them. The CDR3 here is CASSLVGDSTDTQYF. The CDR3 bases are TGTGCCAGCAGCTTAGTGGGCGATAGCACAGATACGCAGTATTTT.

The chain uses TRBV30 and TRBJ1-6, with a weak D call TRBD1 (6 bases). This CDR3 is built from 15 residues. Trimming shortened V by 0 bases and J by 4 bases, and 10 bases separated the two germline ends. Germline V gene data show CDR1 as GTSNPN and CDR2 as SVGIG (reference sequence). CDR3 bases: TGTGCCTGGAGTGTATGGACAGAATATAATTCACCCCTCCACTTT. Its protein is CAWSVWTEYNSPLHF.

V gene TRBV9 combines with J gene TRBJ1-2; possible D gene TRBD1, 6 bases. Trimming removed 4 bases from V and 0 bases from J, with 16 bases in between. This CDR3 is 16 amino acids long. Germline V gene lookup returns CDR1 SGDLS and CDR2 YYNGEE. The CDR3 region is CASSPLGQPSNYGYTF. DNA of the CDR3: TGTGCCAGCAGCCCTCTAGGACAGCCTTCTAACTATGGCTACACCTTC.

In the case of this clone: One junction end does not reproduce the germline sequence, and a read error may be involved. This chain links TRBV2 with TRBJ1-5, with 7 bases fitting TRBD1. Germline-derived CDR1 and CDR2 are SNHLY and FYNNEI. CDR3 length: 14 amino acids. The CDR3 sequence is CASRDRAINQPQHF. For the CDR3, the DNA is TGTGCCAGCCGTGACAGGGCAATTAATCAGCCCCAGCATTTT. Full variable domain (rest looked up from reference TRBV2 and TRBJ1-5): EPEVTQTPSHQVTQMGQEVILRCVPISNHLYFYWYRQILGQKVEFLVSFYNNEISEKSEIFDDQFSVERPDGSNFTLKIRSTKLEDSAMYFCASRDRAINQPQHFGDGTRLSIL.

The chain couples TRBV5-4 to TRBJ1-3; 12 nucleotides line up with TRBD1. Germline lookup yields CDR1 SGHNT and CDR2 YYREEE (reference sequence). The CDR3 is made up of 18 amino acids. After removal of 3 bases from V and 7 bases from J, the junction contained 14 bases not matched to a gene. CDR3 nucleotide sequence: TGTGCCAGCAGCTCCCCCGGGACAGGGGGCGCGGGGGGGAACACCATATATTTT. This gives the protein CASSSPGTGGAGGNTIYF. Combining the CDR3 with reference TRBV5-4 and TRBJ1-3 gives the whole variable domain ETGVTQSPTHLIKTRGQQVTLRCSSQSGHNTVSWYQQALGQGPQFIFQYYREEENGRGNFPPRFSGLQFPNYSSELNVNALELDDSALYLCASSSPGTGGAGGNTIYFGEGSWLTVV.

The V gene is TRBV10-2, the J gene TRBJ1-2, with D perhaps TRBD1 (5 bases). The V and J ends lost 0 bases and 2 bases respectively, with 7 bases between them. The CDR3 is 14 residues long. Germline lookup yields CDR1 WSHSY and CDR2 SAAADI. The DNA of the CDR3 is TGCGCCAGCAGTGAGTCGAACAGGAACTATGGCTACACCTTC. Its protein is CASSESNRNYGYTF.

This rearrangement joins TRBV28 to TRBJ1-5, with 8 bases that match TRBD1. This CDR3 region has 19 residues. Germline CDR1 is MDHEN and CDR2 is SYDVKM. After removal of 5 bases from V and 2 bases from J, the junction contained 17 bases not matched to a gene. The CDR3 protein is CASSVPHAGQGGGNQPQHF. The CDR3 DNA sequence: TGTGCCAGCAGTGTACCTCACGCAGGACAGGGAGGAGGCAATCAGCCCCAGCATTTT.

V gene TRBV4-3 combines with J gene TRBJ1-6, with 8 positions matching TRBD1. Germline CDR1 and CDR2: LGHNA and YSLEER. V shed 3 bases, J shed 3 bases, and the junction held 1 base outside the gene matches. The CDR3 runs 15 residues. Here the CDR3 DNA reads TGCGCCAGCAGCCAGGACAGGGTCTATAATTCACCCCTCCACTTT. Its protein product is CASSQDRVYNSPLHF.

The chain is built from TRBV10-1 and TRBJ2-1, with no clear D. CDR1 WNHNN and CDR2 SYGVQD come from the germline V gene (reference sequence). The CDR3 has 14 amino acids. V lost 0 bases and J 5 bases, leaving 8 bases between the germline ends. Written as DNA, the CDR3 is TGCGCCAGCAGTGAGTCTAAACACCACAATGAGCAGTTCTTC. Protein product: CASSESKHHNEQFF.

This clone was detected only a few times. The rearrangement uses TRBV6-2 or TRBV6-3 and TRBJ1-2; TRBD1 is a possible D gene (6 bases). The germline CDR1 and CDR2 sequences are MNHEY and SVGEGT. V dropped 0 bases and J dropped 13 bases, with 12 bases sitting between them. This CDR3 has 12 amino acids. Here the CDR3 DNA reads TGTGCCAGCAGTTACTCGGCAGGGGAATCCACCTTC. This encodes CASSYSAGESTF.

The rearrangement uses TRBV24-1 and TRBJ2-7, with TRBD2 identical over 8 bases. Germline-derived CDR1 and CDR2 are KGHDR and SFDVKD. With 0 bases clipped from V and 6 bases from J, the junction kept 3 bases outside the gene matches. There are 14 residues in the CDR3. CDR3 sequence reads: CATSDLGTRREQYF. As DNA, the CDR3 is TGTGCCACCAGTGATTTGGGGACTAGACGCGAGCAGTACTTC.

The chain combines TRBV11-2 with TRBJ2-3; 9 nucleotides agree with TRBD2. The V segment lost 4 bases and the J segment 2 bases; nucleotides outside the gene matches: 4. The V gene's germline CDR1 is SGHAT and CDR2 FQNNGV. CDR3 length: 15 residues. Here the CDR3 DNA reads TGTGCCAGCAGCTCTGGACTAGCGAACACAGATACGCAGTATTTT. Its translation is CASSSGLANTDTQYF.

This clone appeared a single time. The same CDR3 also results from other DNA sequences found in this sample. The V gene is TRBV29-1, the J gene TRBJ2-1; a weak D match, TRBD2 (5 bases). V was trimmed by 7 bases and J by 0 bases, leaving 7 bases between them. CDR1 is SQVTM, CDR2 ANQGSEA, per germline. The CDR3 runs 12 residues. CDR3 coding DNA: TGCAGCGGAGGAGGCTCCTACAATGAGCAGTTCTTC. Its protein is CSGGGSYNEQFF.

The chain's CDR3 is CASSTRLGLGNTEAFF. The CDR3 DNA is TGTGCCAGCAGCACAAGACTCGGACTCGGGAACACTGAAGCTTTCTTT. The chain recombines TRBV7-2 with TRBJ1-1; D is uncertain. V lost 5 bases to trimming and J lost 1 base, with 17 bases between them. CDR1 and CDR2 (germline): SGHTA, FQGNSA. The CDR3 is made up of 16 amino acids.

The V gene is TRBV2, the J gene TRBJ1-4; possible D gene TRBD1, 6 bases. The length of the CDR3 is 15 residues. Germline V lookup: CDR1 SNHLY, CDR2 FYNNEI. Deletions cut 2 bases from V and 3 bases from J, with 10 bases between. In nucleotides, the CDR3 is TGTGCCAGCAGTGAAAGGGGGATTCCTAATGAAAAACTGTTTTTT. It translates to CASSERGIPNEKLFF.

V is TRBV2 and J is TRBJ1-5, with 12 bases fitting TRBD1. CDR3 length: 14 amino acids. J was trimmed by 6 bases and V by 7 bases; bases with no gene match: 4. CDR1 SNHLY and CDR2 FYNNEI come from the germline V gene. CDR3 region: CASTGQGAGQPQHF. CDR3 sequence (DNA): TGTGCCAGCACGGGACAGGGGGCGGGTCAGCCCCAGCATTTT.

This CDR3 reads CASSLQGIGGYTF. CDR3 bases: TGTGCCAGCAGCTTACAGGGTATCGGCGGCTACACCTTC. V and J are TRBV5-6 and TRBJ1-2; D is perhaps TRBD1 (6 bases). This CDR3 is 13 amino acids long. The germline V and J ends were trimmed by 2 bases and 8 bases, with 13 bases remaining between them. Germline V gives CDR1 SGHDT, CDR2 YYEEEE.

Here the CDR3 reads CASSDPGLAEETQYF. The CDR3 coding sequence is TGTGCCAGCAGTGACCCCGGACTAGCGGAAGAGACCCAGTACTTC. The chain is built from TRBV6-1 and TRBJ2-5; 10 bases fit TRBD2. Germline V gene sequence: CDR1 MNHNS, CDR2 SASEGT. This CDR3 is built from 15 residues. V lost 3 bases, J lost 3 bases, and 4 bases stayed unmatched.

The chain joins TRBV24-1 to TRBJ2-6, with D possibly being TRBD2 (5 bases). CDR3 length equals 14 residues. The V gene lost 7 bases and the J gene lost 4 bases, with 10 bases spanning the gap. Germline V gene data show CDR1 as KGHDR and CDR2 as SFDVKD. Here the CDR3 DNA reads TGTGCCACCAGCGCCGGAGGAGGGGCCAACGTCCTGACTTTC. It translates to CATSAGGGANVLTF.

V usage is TRBV6-5 and J usage is TRBJ1-5; 7 bases are a match to TRBD1. The junction had 2 bases not matched to a gene; V was cut back by 0 bases and J by 3 bases. Germline V CDR1 and CDR2: MNHEY, SVGAGI. The CDR3 extends over 15 amino acids. The CDR3 loop is CASSYSQGINQPQHF. The CDR3 coding sequence is TGTGCCAGCAGTTACTCACAGGGGATCAATCAGCCCCAGCATTTT.